These 30 T cell receptor beta chains were all obtained from the same sample, sequenced in a study of blood T cell repertoires in COVID-19. Profiled with immunoSEQ multiplex PCR; TCRdb holds only in-frame clones, not every one. This repertoire shows about 200,000 clones, 80% to 90% found once; its top ten account for 0.75% to 0.95%. Sequences were obtained from peripheral blood. Every receptor here comes from a woman between 70 and 85 years old with acute or convalescent COVID-19.

This rearrangement joins TRBV13 to TRBJ2-3; D may be TRBD1 (6 bases). V was trimmed by 6 bases and J by 5 bases, leaving 18 bases between them. There are 15 residues in the CDR3. Germline V gives CDR1 PRHDT, CDR2 FYEKMQ (reference sequence). CDR3 loop: CASSRIDRLKDTQYF. CDR3 coding DNA: TGTGCCAGCAGTCGTATCGACAGGCTTAAAGATACGCAGTATTTT. Complete variable domain (other parts from reference TRBV13 and TRBJ2-3): AAGVIQSPRHLIKEKRETATLKCYPIPRHDTVYWYQQGPGQDPQFLISFYEKMQSDKGSIPDRFSAQQFSDYHSELNMSSLELGDSALYFCASSRIDRLKDTQYFGPGTRLTVL.

In this sample, this clone turned up a few times. The V call is TRBV10-3, the J call TRBJ2-7; TRBD1 matches 7 bases. CDR3 length equals 14 residues. Trimming took 4 bases from V and 2 from J; bases not matched to a gene: 5. The germline V gene encodes CDR1 ENHRY and CDR2 SYGVKD. DNA for the CDR3: TGTGCCATCAGTGGTCGGGACAGCCCCTACGAGCAGTACTTC. It yields the protein CAISGRDSPYEQYF.

The rearrangement uses TRBV11-1 and TRBJ1-2; TRBD1 is a possible D gene (6 bases). This CDR3 has 13 residues. V lost 5 bases, J lost 4 bases, and 11 bases lay in between. Germline values: CDR1 SGHAT, CDR2 FQDESV (reference sequence). The CDR3 DNA is TGTGCCAGCAGCGGGGACACCCGCTATGGCTACACCTTC. Translating gives CASSGDTRYGYTF.

About this clone: A read error may account for a junction end that differs from germline. The chain combines TRBV4-1 with TRBJ1-4; D uncertain. Germline V gives CDR1 MGHRA, CDR2 YSYEKL. The CDR3 runs 15 residues. CDR3 bases: TGCGCCAGCAGGCAAGTCGGAGCTACTTCAGAAAAACTGTTTTTT. Translation: CASRQVGATSEKLFF.

CDR3 nucleotides: TGCGCCAGCCAGGGGGCAGATACGCAGTATTTT. It yields the protein CASQGADTQYF. The chain uses TRBV5-1 and TRBJ2-3, with TRBD1 matching over 7 bases. The junction had 0 bases not matched to a gene; V was cut back by 7 bases and J by 4 bases. This CDR3 spans 11 amino acids. Germline lookup yields CDR1 SGHRS and CDR2 YFSETQ.

This chain joins TRBV7-2 and TRBJ2-1, with D possibly being TRBD2 (6 bases). This CDR3 region has 14 residues. V shed 0 bases and J shed 4 bases, with 7 bases lying between them. Germline CDR1 SGHTA, CDR2 FQGNSA. CDR3 nucleotides: TGTGCCAGCAGCTTAGCGGGGGGTTACAATGAGCAGTTCTTC. Translating it yields CASSLAGGYNEQFF.

The genes are TRBV11-3 and TRBJ1-6; D unclear. CDR1 is SGHNT, CDR2 YENEEA, per germline. V dropped 5 bases and J dropped 11 bases, with 10 bases sitting between them. The CDR3 loop spans 12 amino acids. CDR3 in DNA: TGTGCCAGCAGCCATGGACTTCCACCCCTCCACTTT. Translating it yields CASSHGLPPLHF.

This chain links TRBV4-1 with TRBJ2-1, with 12 bases lining up with TRBD2. CDR1 and CDR2 (germline): MGHRA, YSYEKL. This CDR3 contains 17 residues. The junction had 9 bases not matched to a gene; V was cut back by 5 bases and J by 4 bases. The CDR3 nucleotides are TGCGCCAGCAGCAAAAGGGGGACTAGCGGGTTGTACAATGAGCAGTTCTTC. As protein: CASSKRGTSGLYNEQFF.

This chain links TRBV7-9 with TRBJ1-1; the D gene is possibly TRBD1 (6 bases). CDR1 and CDR2 (germline): SEHNR, FQNEAQ (reference sequence). This CDR3 is 12 amino acids long. Trimming took off 7 bases at V and 11 bases at J, with 17 bases between the two ends. The CDR3 region is CASMKEGRGAFF. The CDR3, as DNA: TGTGCCAGCATGAAAGAGGGGAGGGGGGCTTTCTTT.

The rearrangement uses TRBV5-5 and TRBJ2-7; D is uncertain. CDR1 is SGHKS and CDR2 is YYEKEE in the germline V gene (reference sequence). The CDR3 is 15 amino acids. The ends were cut back, 3 bases at V and 3 bases at J, with 16 bases in the middle. In DNA form, the CDR3 reads TGTGCCAGCAGCTCAGACGCAGTCGGGTTCTACGAGCAGTACTTC. Protein product: CASSSDAVGFYEQYF.

The J gene is TRBJ2-1, the V gene TRBV27; D may be TRBD1 (9 bases). V was clipped by 8 bases and J by 3 bases, with 17 bases between them. This CDR3 region has 15 residues. Germline V lookup: CDR1 MNHEY, CDR2 SMNVEV (reference sequence). The CDR3 bases are TGTGCCAGCGGAAGCGGGGGACAGGGCTACAATGAGCAGTTCTTC. Translating gives CASGSGGQGYNEQFF.

This clone was detected a few times. The gene calls are TRBV5-1 and TRBJ1-1, with TRBD1 matching over 8 bases. The V gene's germline CDR1 is SGHRS and CDR2 YFSETQ. The V and J ends lost 3 bases and 5 bases, in that order; junction bases with no gene match: 9. The CDR3 covers 15 residues. The CDR3 DNA reads TGCGCCAGCAGCTCGACAGGGGCCGCAGGAACTGAAGCTTTCTTT. This sequence encodes CASSSTGAAGTEAFF.

CDR3 sequence (DNA): TGTGCCAGCAGCGTAGGAGCATTGAACACCGGGGAGCTGTTTTTT. It translates to CASSVGALNTGELFF. This chain links TRBV9 with TRBJ2-2; D is unclear. The CDR3 covers 15 residues. Germline values: CDR1 SGDLS, CDR2 YYNGEE. V was clipped by 0 bases and J by 1 base, with 7 bases between them.

Only a few counts were recorded for this clone. The chain joins TRBV7-2 to TRBJ2-1; the D is unclear. The length of the CDR3 is 15 residues. Germline CDR1 reads SGHTA; CDR2 reads FQGNSA. Trimming pared 1 base from V and 2 bases from J, leaving 9 bases between. The chain's CDR3 is CASSLEYSPYNEQFF. The CDR3, as DNA: TGTGCCAGCAGCTTAGAGTATAGCCCCTACAATGAGCAGTTCTTC.

The CDR3 nucleotides read TGTGCCAGCAGCCCCCGACAGGGATTCACTGAAGCTTTCTTT. It encodes CASSPRQGFTEAFF. The rearrangement uses TRBV11-3 and TRBJ1-1; 7 bases are a match to TRBD1. V lost 5 bases to trimming and J lost 4 bases; unmatched junction nucleotides: 7. The V gene's germline CDR1 is SGHNT and CDR2 YENEEA. There are 14 residues in the CDR3. Full variable domain (outside the CDR3, taken from reference TRBV11-3 and TRBJ1-1): EAGVVQSPRYKIIEKKQPVAFWCNPISGHNTLYWYLQNLGQGPELLIRYENEEAVDDSQLPKDRFSAERLKGVDSTLKIQPAELGDSAVYLCASSPRQGFTEAFFGQGTRLTVV.

The genes are TRBV7-9 and TRBJ2-7, with 9 nucleotides matching TRBD2. The trim removed 5 bases at V and 3 bases at J, leaving 5 bases unmatched. Germline V lookup: CDR1 SEHNR, CDR2 FQNEAQ (reference sequence). The CDR3 runs 14 residues. CDR3 in DNA: TGTGCCAGCAGCCCTAGCGGGACCCACTACGAGCAGTACTTC. Residues: CASSPSGTHYEQYF.

The chain combines TRBV18 with TRBJ2-5; a possible D gene is TRBD2 (5 bases). This CDR3 comprises 14 residues. CDR1 and CDR2 (germline): KGHSH, LQKENI. Trimming removed 4 bases at V and 4 bases at J, with 13 bases between. The CDR3 loop is CASSLDLSGETQYF. The CDR3 region has the DNA TGTGCCAGCTCACTGGACCTAAGCGGAGAGACCCAGTACTTC.

The V gene is TRBV6-5, the J gene TRBJ2-4, with a weak D call TRBD2 (6 bases). The germline V gene has CDR1 MNHEY and CDR2 SVGAGI. V gave up 6 bases and J gave up 11 bases, with 17 bases separating them. The CDR3 is 13 amino acids. The CDR3 DNA sequence: TGTGCCAGCAGCGGTCTGGCCGGGGGACTTCAGTACTTC. Amino acid sequence: CASSGLAGGLQYF.

The V and J genes are TRBV19 and TRBJ1-1; a weak D match, TRBD1 (6 bases). V was shortened by 6 bases and J by 1 base, with 9 bases between the two germline ends. Per germline, CDR1 LNHDA and CDR2 SQIVND (reference sequence). CDR3 length equals 13 residues. Written as DNA, the CDR3 is TGTGCCAGTAGCAACAGGGCGAACACTGAAGCTTTCTTT. Its translation: CASSNRANTEAFF.

The V gene is TRBV7-6, the J gene TRBJ2-1, with D possibly matching TRBD1 (5 bases). Germline lookup yields CDR1 SGHVS and CDR2 FNYEAQ. This CDR3 is 13 amino acids long. The V end was cut by 5 bases, the J end by 9 bases, with 14 bases between. Here the CDR3 reads CASSQSPGFEQFF. In DNA, the CDR3 is TGTGCCAGCAGCCAAAGCCCAGGGTTTGAGCAGTTCTTC.

This chain joins TRBV5-5 and TRBJ1-2, with D tentatively TRBD1 (6 bases). V lost 4 bases and J lost 5, with 15 bases in between. The germline gives CDR1 SGHKS, CDR2 YYEKEE (reference sequence). This CDR3 has 14 amino acids. The CDR3 reads CASSPGHRGYGYTF. The CDR3 DNA reads as TGTGCCAGCAGCCCGGGACATCGCGGGTATGGCTACACCTTC.

V is TRBV7-2 and J is TRBJ2-5, with D possibly matching TRBD1 (8 bases). Trimming removed 3 bases from V and 5 bases from J, with 16 bases in between. The CDR3 runs to 15 residues. Germline CDR1 reads SGHTA; CDR2 reads FQGNSA. CDR3 amino acids: CASSLGGTGFETQYF. The CDR3 DNA follows: TGTGCCAGCAGCTTGGGGGGGACAGGCTTTGAGACCCAGTACTTC.

This sequence joins TRBV12-3 or TRBV12-4 and TRBJ1-1, with D possibly being TRBD1 (5 bases). This CDR3 region has 13 residues. Trimming took off 7 bases at V and 3 bases at J, with 12 bases between the two ends. In DNA, the CDR3 is TGTGCCAGCACCACAAGACAGTACACTGAAGCTTTCTTT. Its translation: CASTTRQYTEAFF.

The CDR3 DNA sequence: TGTGCCAGCAGCTTGGGAGGGAGGAATTCACCCCTCCACTTT. This encodes CASSLGGRNSPLHF. The chain is built from TRBV11-3 and TRBJ1-6; D gene ambiguous. Germline CDR1 reads SGHNT; CDR2 reads YENEEA. Trimming took off 3 bases at V and 7 bases at J, with 10 bases between the two ends. This CDR3 comprises 14 residues.

This chain links TRBV18 with TRBJ2-1, with 11 bases that match TRBD1. V shed 1 base, J shed 8 bases, and the junction held 10 bases outside the gene matches. Germline values: CDR1 KGHSH, CDR2 LQKENI. The CDR3 runs to 17 residues. CDR3 loop: CASSPLRGTGGRDEQFF. The CDR3 bases are TGTGCCAGCTCACCACTGCGAGGGACAGGGGGTCGCGATGAGCAGTTCTTC.

J is TRBJ1-1 and V is TRBV9; D may be TRBD1 (6 bases). Germline CDR1 and CDR2: SGDLS and YYNGEE. Trimming removed 4 bases from V and 3 bases from J, with 16 bases in between. The CDR3 contains 15 residues. Here the CDR3 reads CASSPRPDSYTEAFF. CDR3 in DNA: TGTGCCAGCAGCCCCCGCCCGGACAGTTACACTGAAGCTTTCTTT.

The chain is built from TRBV19 and TRBJ1-2; a weak D match, TRBD1 (5 bases). Between the trimmed V and J ends, which lost 4 bases and 0 bases, there was a span of 15 bases. This CDR3 contains 16 residues. The V gene's germline CDR1 is LNHDA and CDR2 SQIVND (reference sequence). As DNA, the CDR3 is TGTGCCAGTAGTAGATTCCACAGGACCACTAACTATGGCTACACCTTC. Its translation: CASSRFHRTTNYGYTF.

The chain employs TRBV27 and TRBJ2-3, with a possible D match to TRBD2 (5 bases). The CDR3 covers 14 residues. V was shortened by 4 bases and J by 2 bases, with 10 bases between the two germline ends. The germline gives CDR1 MNHEY, CDR2 SMNVEV (reference sequence). This CDR3 is CASSSQRDTDTQYF. CDR3 in DNA: TGTGCCAGCAGTTCTCAACGGGACACAGATACGCAGTATTTT.

V and J are TRBV16 and TRBJ2-5; the match to TRBD2 covers 9 bases. The ends lost 3 bases at V and 5 bases at J; junction bases unmatched: 7. The CDR3 sequence is 15 residues long. The germline V gene has CDR1 KGHSY and CDR2 FQNENV. This CDR3 is CASSQNSGRQETQYF. Here the CDR3 DNA reads TGTGCCAGCAGCCAGAATAGCGGGAGACAGGAGACCCAGTACTTC.

The V gene is TRBV3-1 (or the pseudogene TRBV3-2), the J gene TRBJ2-1, with 7 bases aligning to TRBD2. The CDR3 consists of 13 residues. V trimming: 4 bases; J trimming: 9 bases; junction bases outside the gene matches: 6. The V gene's germline CDR1 is LGHDT and CDR2 YNNKEL (reference sequence). The CDR3 sequence is CASSPGTTSEQFF. CDR3 sequence (DNA): TGTGCCAGCAGCCCGGGGACTACTAGTGAGCAGTTCTTC.